The 5 T cell receptor beta chains in this list originate from one sample, sequenced in a study of T cells in Graves' hyperthyroidism and ophthalmopathy. The investigators amplified TCR beta CDR3 regions from RNA transcripts. HTBI primers were employed in a first-round RT-PCR of the TCR CDR3. TCRdb reprocessed the multiplex PCR reads via MiXCR and lists one record per CDR3 protein. The data show 500,000 or so distinct CDR3 sequences, about 16% seen once. What was sequenced was blood. Every receptor here comes from a woman aged 25-40 years with Graves' ophthalmopathy.

In its sample, this clonotype was seen a few times. This rearrangement joins TRBV20-1 to TRBJ1-2; 9 nucleotides agree with TRBD1. This CDR3 has 13 residues. J was trimmed by 4 bases and V by 6 bases; bases with no gene match: 6. CDR1 and CDR2 (germline): DFQATT, SNEGSKA (reference sequence). CDR3 residues: CSAFGTGIYGYTF. The DNA for the CDR3 is TGCAGTGCGTTCGGGACAGGGATCTATGGCTACACCTTC.

The rearrangement joins TRBV7-9 to TRBJ1-1; no definite D call. Per the germline V gene, CDR1 is SEHNR and CDR2 is FQNEAQ (reference sequence). V lost 1 base and J 2 bases, leaving 20 bases between the germline ends. The CDR3 is 18 residues long. CDR3 sequence: CASSLGRLADPFNTEAFF. CDR3 DNA sequence: TGTGCCAGCAGCTTAGGGCGCTTGGCCGATCCTTTTAACACTGAAGCTTTCTTT. Supplemented by reference TRBV7-9 and TRBJ1-1, the full variable domain reads DTGVSQNPRHKITKRGQNVTFRCDPISEHNRLYWYRQTLGQGPEFLTYFQNEAQLEKSRLLSDRFSAERPKGSFSTLEIQRTEQGDSAMYLCASSLGRLADPFNTEAFFGQGTRLTVV.

This clonotype was found many times. The chain employs TRBV27 and TRBJ2-2, with TRBD1 matching 8 bases. The J segment lost 7 bases and the V segment lost 4 bases, leaving 5 bases of the junction unmatched. The CDR3 is 14 residues long. The germline V gene has CDR1 MNHEY and CDR2 SMNVEV (reference sequence). In DNA, the CDR3 is TGTGCCAGCAGTTACAGGGGGGAAGACGGGGAGCTGTTTTTT. Protein product: CASSYRGEDGELFF.

The chain uses TRBV29-1 and TRBJ1-4, with 9 bases matching TRBD1. Per germline, CDR1 SQVTM and CDR2 ANQGSEA. The CDR3 extends over 14 amino acids. Losses at the gene ends were 4 bases for V and 8 bases for J; bases not matched to a gene: 8. The CDR3: CSVGDRAPYEKLFF. In nucleotides, the CDR3 is TGCAGCGTTGGGGACAGGGCCCCTTACGAAAAACTGTTTTTT.

Concerning this clonotype: Possible read error: a much larger clone is one base away. This chain connects TRBV30 to TRBJ1-1, with a weak D call TRBD1 (5 bases). CDR1 GTSNPN and CDR2 SVGIG come from the germline V gene (reference sequence). Trimming left V 5 bases short and J 4 bases short, with 14 bases between. The CDR3 loop spans 13 amino acids. CDR3 residues: CAWALTVATEAFF. The CDR3 coding sequence is TGTGCCTGGGCGTTGACAGTGGCCACTGAAGCTTTCTTT. Complete variable domain (other parts from reference TRBV30 and TRBJ1-1): SQTIHQWPATLVQPVGSPLSLECTVEGTSNPNLYWYRQAAGRGLQLLFYSVGIGQISSEVPQNLSASRPQDRQFILSSKKLLLSDSGFYLCAWALTVATEAFFGQGTRLTVV.